Here is one T cell receptor beta chain with its context. No antigen is known for it. The test was conducted at deep level. Method: immunoSEQ multiplex PCR; TCRdb's copy keeps in-frame clones and lacks some. The sample holds about 1.4 million clones, roughly 96% seen once. These data come from a study of shared clonotypes between healthy human individuals. The study, taken as a whole, reports: Generally, estimated richness proved larger in naive subsets than it did in memory subsets.

The donor population consisted of healthy HIV-negative adults with no recent acute infections or vaccinations. CD4+ cell separation produced CD45RA+ naive and CD45RA-negative memory subsets. V lost 8 bases and J lost 4, with 23 bases in between. Germline CDR1 SQVTM, CDR2 ANQGSEA. This CDR3 is 15 amino acids long. This TCR was sampled from a young man in good health. The V call is TRBV29-1, the J call TRBJ1-1, with D perhaps matching TRBD1 (5 bases). The sequencing sample was made of naive CD4+ T cells sorted from blood. Subset specified: CD45RA+ positively selected. In DNA, the CDR3 is TGCAGCTCATTTCGCAGGGAGGTAGGGGTCACTGAAGCTTTCTTT. This gives the protein CSSFRREVGVTEAFF.